Sequencing of this T cell receptor (beta chain) was carried out in a study of response to subunit inactivated influenza vaccine. Study outcomes and limitations: Authors suggested each seasonal influenza vaccination recruits few new T cells.

Comments on this clonotype: No antigen is known for it.

V lost 6 bases, J lost 10 bases, and 19 bases lay in between. CDR1 and CDR2 (germline): LNHDA, SQIVND (reference sequence). The CDR3 extends over 14 amino acids. TCRdb fed the RT-PCR reads into MiXCR, producing one record per CDR3 protein. The data contain 530,000 or so distinct CDR3 sequences, less than 15% of them seen just once; the ten biggest clones take up approximately 10%. This chain joins TRBV19 and TRBJ2-1; D gene ambiguous. The sequencing used PBMCs from blood, collected approximately 13 days after vaccination. This TCR was sampled from a man aged 50 to 60 who received an inactivated influenza vaccine. The CDR3 reads CASSPWGIIEEQFF. CDR3 in DNA: TGTGCCAGTAGCCCCTGGGGAATCATCGAGGAGCAGTTCTTC.